Only a few counts were recorded for the clone carrying this T cell receptor beta chain. Its antigen is currently unknown. This entry comes from a study of T cells after yellow fever vaccination. The study, taken as a whole, reports: Overall, a small share of clonotypes was seen in both CD4 and CD8 compartments. The bulk population could contribute abundant contaminating clonotypes to FACS-sorted repertoires. Post-booster repertoires again held most primary-vaccination clones (roughly 96% CD4, roughly 88% CD8).

UMIs were added to TCR cDNA along with a universal primer site when it was made by 5'RACE template switching. From the 5' RACE reads, TCRdb called clonotypes with MiXCR, one entry per CDR3 protein. This sample has around 340,000 distinct CDR3 sequences; 9.5% to 15% occur once, and the top ten carry 2.5% to 4%. Germline V gene sequence: CDR1 SGDLS, CDR2 YYNGEE. Trimming removed 3 bases at V and 7 bases at J, with 11 bases between. The CDR3 is 13 residues long. This TCR was recovered from a man aged 18 to 29 who received the YFV17D yellow fever vaccine. This specimen was CD4+ T cells sorted from PBMCs, taken 15 days after the yellow fever booster vaccination. The rearrangement joins TRBV9 to TRBJ1-3; the D gene is possibly TRBD1 (5 bases). The CDR3 sequence is CASSERDFNTIYF. DNA of the CDR3: TGTGCCAGCAGCGAACGGGACTTCAACACCATATATTTT.